The rows below give T cell receptor beta chains drawn from one sample of a study of T cells in Graves' hyperthyroidism and ophthalmopathy. TCRdb re-derived calls from the multiplex PCR reads in MiXCR, one entry per CDR3 protein. This sample carries approximately 330,000 distinct CDR3 sequences, roughly 20% of them seen once, and the ten largest clones take around 50%. Material: blood. The receptors shown here come from a woman aged 45-60 years with Graves' hyperthyroidism. Both conserved end residues are part of each CDR3. The D gene is left open where the match is weak.

NA | TRBV20-1 | CSARDSGDNQPQHF
NA | TRBV20-1 | CSARGPREAFF
NA | TRBV19 | CASSINTRSEAFF
TRBD2 | TRBV7-9 | CASSSPPRASGNTGELFF
TRBD1 | TRBV6-1 | CASSKEDRAGEQFF
NA | TRBV9 | CASSVGGAGFPIEQFF
TRBD2 | TRBV19 | CASRGRTSGFITNTGELFF
NA | TRBV6-1 | CASSSGLTNEKLFF
NA | TRBV6-1 | CASSKYQGNSNQPQHF
NA | TRBV12-3/TRBV12-4 | CASTPSVWGVTDTQYF
NA | TRBV5-1 | CASSWNMDHTGELFF
TRBD1 | TRBV20-1 | CSASPTGRFNQPQHF
NA | TRBV6-1 | CASGFNSYNEQFF
NA | TRBV30 | CAWSLLMNTEAFF
TRBD2 | TRBV24-1 | CATSDQGSGSRDNEQFF
TRBD2 | TRBV7-2 | CASSLSGSVVETQYF
TRBD1 | TRBV2 | CASGPQGYEQYF